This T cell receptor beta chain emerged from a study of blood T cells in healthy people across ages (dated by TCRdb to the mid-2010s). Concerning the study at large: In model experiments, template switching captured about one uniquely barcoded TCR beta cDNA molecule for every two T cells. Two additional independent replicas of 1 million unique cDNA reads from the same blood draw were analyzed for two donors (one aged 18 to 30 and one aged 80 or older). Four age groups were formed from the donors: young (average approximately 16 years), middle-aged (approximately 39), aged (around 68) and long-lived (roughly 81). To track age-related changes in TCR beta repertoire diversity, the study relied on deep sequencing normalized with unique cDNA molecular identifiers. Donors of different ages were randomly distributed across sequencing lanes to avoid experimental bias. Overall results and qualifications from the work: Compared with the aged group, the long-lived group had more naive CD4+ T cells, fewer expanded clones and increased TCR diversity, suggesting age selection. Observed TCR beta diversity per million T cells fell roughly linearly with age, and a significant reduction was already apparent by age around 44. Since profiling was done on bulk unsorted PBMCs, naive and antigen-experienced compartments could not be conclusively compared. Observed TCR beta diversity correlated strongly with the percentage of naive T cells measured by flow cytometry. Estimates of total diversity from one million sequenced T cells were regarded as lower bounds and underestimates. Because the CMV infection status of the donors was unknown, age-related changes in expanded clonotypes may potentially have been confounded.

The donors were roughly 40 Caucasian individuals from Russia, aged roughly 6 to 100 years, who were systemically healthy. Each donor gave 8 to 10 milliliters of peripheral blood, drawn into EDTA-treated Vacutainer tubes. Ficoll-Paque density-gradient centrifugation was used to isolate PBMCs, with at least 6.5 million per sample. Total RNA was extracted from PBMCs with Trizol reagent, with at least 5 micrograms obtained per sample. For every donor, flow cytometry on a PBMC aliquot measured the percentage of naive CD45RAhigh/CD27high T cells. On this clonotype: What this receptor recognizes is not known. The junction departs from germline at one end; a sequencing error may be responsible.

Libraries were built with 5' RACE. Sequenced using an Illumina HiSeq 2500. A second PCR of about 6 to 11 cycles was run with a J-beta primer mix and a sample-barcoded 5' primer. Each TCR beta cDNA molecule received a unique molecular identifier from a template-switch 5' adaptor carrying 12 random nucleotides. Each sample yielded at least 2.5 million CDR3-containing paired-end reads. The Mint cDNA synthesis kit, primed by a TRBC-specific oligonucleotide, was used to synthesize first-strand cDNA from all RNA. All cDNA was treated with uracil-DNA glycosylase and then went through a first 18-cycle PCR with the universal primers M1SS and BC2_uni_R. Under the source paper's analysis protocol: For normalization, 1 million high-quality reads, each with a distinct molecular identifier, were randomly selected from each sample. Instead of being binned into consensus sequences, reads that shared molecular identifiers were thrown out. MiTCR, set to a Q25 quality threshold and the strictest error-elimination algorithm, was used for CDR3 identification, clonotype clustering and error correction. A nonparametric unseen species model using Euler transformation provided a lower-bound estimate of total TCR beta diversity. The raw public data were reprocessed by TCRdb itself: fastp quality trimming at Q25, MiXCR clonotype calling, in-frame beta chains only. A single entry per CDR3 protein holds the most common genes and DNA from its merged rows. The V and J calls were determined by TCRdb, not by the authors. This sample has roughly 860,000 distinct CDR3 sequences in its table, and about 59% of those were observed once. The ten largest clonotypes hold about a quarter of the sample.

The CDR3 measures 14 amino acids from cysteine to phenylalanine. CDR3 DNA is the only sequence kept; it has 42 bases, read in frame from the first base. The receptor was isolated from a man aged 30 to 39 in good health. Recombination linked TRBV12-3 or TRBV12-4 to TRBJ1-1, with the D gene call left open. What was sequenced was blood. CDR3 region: CASSLAPGYTEAFF. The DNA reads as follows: TGTGCTAGCAGTTTAGCCCCAGGATACACTGAAGCTTTCTTT.